The text below deals with one T cell receptor (beta chain). This clonotype was counted many times. Its antigen is unknown. Per-base quality was not reported, and no clone a single base away is much larger than it. This sample was included in a study of regulatory T cells in long-lasting Graves disease (dated by TCRdb to 2020 to 2022). The study in broad terms: Persistent Graves' disease was defined as persistently positive TSH receptor autoantibodies together with antithyroid drug treatment for over 5 years. The study was conducted in China and was registered as a clinical trial. Peripheral blood TCR sequencing and RNA sequencing compared persistent Graves' disease patients with newly diagnosed Graves' disease patients. A total of about 33 samples underwent TCR sequencing, from about 13 patients with persistent Graves' disease and 20 or so patients with newly diagnosed Graves' disease. Persistent Graves' disease patients in the clinical cohort had taken antithyroid drugs for about 9.7 years on average. General study outcomes and caveats: Preferential use of TRBV28, TRBJ1-2 and TRBJ2-5 was observed in persistent disease, whereas TRBV20-1 and TRBJ2-1 were favored in newly diagnosed disease. Only the TCR beta chain was sequenced and analyzed. Compared with newly diagnosed patients, persistent Graves' disease patients had lower TCR Shannon entropy and fewer highly expanded clones, which suggests clonal expansion. Persistent patients shared more public clonotypes among themselves (under 3,000) than newly diagnosed patients did (approximately 970). Only peripheral blood was studied, because thyroid tissue, the primary lesion, was inaccessible. The small sample size was acknowledged by the authors as a limitation that may reduce accuracy.

Unmatched junction bases come to 7, with V trimmed by 10 bases and J by 5 bases. Including cysteine and phenylalanine, the CDR3 has 12 amino acids. The only DNA kept is the CDR3, 36 bases in frame from the first base. From the germline V gene (reference sequence), CDR1 is MNHEY and CDR2 is SMNVEV. Library prep was done by multiplex PCR. Reads for this sample came from an Illumina HiSeq 4000. iRepertoire HTBI primers and Arm-PCR amplification of CDR3 regions were used to construct TCR beta libraries. PCR products were gel purified before sequencing. In the source study's methods: A total of under 80 TRBV and 14 TRBJ segments were identified across samples and were used for gene usage analysis of CDR3 amino acid clonotypes. COPE and FqMerger were used to merge the filtered high-quality paired reads into contigs. BLAST was used to align contigs to the IMGT TRBV, TRBD and TRBJ reference genes, and CDR3 was defined following IMGT. Any clonotype with a frequency above 0.1% was classified as a highly expanded clone. Shannon entropy was used to measure repertoire diversity, and the Gini coefficient was used to measure V-J evenness. Clonotypes shared by more than one individual were considered public. TCRdb reprocessing: public reads trimmed at Q25 with fastp, clones called with MiXCR, in-frame beta chains kept. Here each entry gathers all rows of one CDR3 protein and keeps the most common genes and DNA. What appears here as the V and J calls and clone size reflects TCRdb's work, not the paper's. For this sample there are some 440,000 distinct CDR3 sequences; about a fifth appear just once. 6.5% to 8% of the sample goes to the ten largest clones.

The sample's time point, from its label and the paper: persistent/refractory GD, antithyroid drugs over 5 years with positive TRAb. RNA was extracted from PBMCs in TRIzol for both TCR sequencing and RNA sequencing. Graves' disease was diagnosed according to American Thyroid Association guidelines. Patients were recruited from an endocrinology department in Xi'an, China. Each patient gave about 9.1 milliliters of peripheral blood, collected in an EDTA anticoagulant tube. PBMCs were isolated by Ficoll Paque Plus density gradient separation without further T cell sorting. RNA quality was checked with an Agilent 2100 Bioanalyzer and agarose gel, and concentration with a NanoDrop 2000.

The clonotype originates from a female donor with Graves disease. The specimen was peripheral blood mononuclear cells (PBMCs), collected when the disease was refractory, from a patient treated with antithyroid drugs. The chain was built from TRBV27 and TRBJ2-7; a stretch of 8 junction bases matches TRBD2. The bases read TGTGCCAACACGGGAGGGGGTGACGAGCAGTACTTC. This gives the protein CANTGGGDEQYF.